This T cell receptor beta chain was sequenced during a study of blood T cell repertoires in COVID-19. Overall study: Whether acute or convalescent, the COVID-19 samples came from the United States, Italy and Spain. Sources were T cells, B-cell-depleted T cells, or PBMCs; the material itself was cDNA or gDNA.

The CDR3 is made up of 13 amino acids. Trimming left V 4 bases short and J 7 bases short, with 15 bases between. The germline V gene encodes CDR1 SGHRS and CDR2 YFSETQ. In the authors' workflow: Amplification with reference gene primers provided the estimates of nucleated cell counts. The repertoire was sequenced with immunoSEQ multiplex PCR; TCRdb's copy has only in-frame clones and lacks some. V and J calls and clone size are given by that table; D and trimming were obtained from the DNA. The top ten hold 5.5% to 8.5% of the sample, which has some 300,000 clones, 70% to 90% seen once. This receptor was identified in a woman in her 30s who had recovered from COVID-19. The chain is built from TRBV5-1 and TRBJ2-7; the D gene is possibly TRBD2 (5 bases). The sample consisted of peripheral blood. The CDR3 protein is CASSPPAGGEQYF. CDR3 nucleotides: TGCGCCAGCAGCCCCCCCGCGGGCGGAGAGCAGTACTTC.